This T cell receptor beta chain was recovered during a study of technical replicates of blood from several donors. Here immunoSEQ multiplex PCR was the method, and the copy in TCRdb shows in-frame clones only, minus some. The table lists around 80,000 clones, 93% of them singletons, with roughly 0.23% in the top ten. The sequenced sample was T cells isolated from PBMCs. The receptor comes from a human donor in good health.

In DNA, the CDR3 is TGCGCCAGCAGCTCAACGGTTCCTACCGGGGAGCTGTTTTTT. Translated: CASSSTVPTGELFF. The chain is built from TRBV4-1 and TRBJ2-2; D call uncertain. V was shortened by 5 bases and J by 5 bases, with 12 bases between the two germline ends. The CDR3 is 14 amino acids. In germline, CDR1 is MGHRA, CDR2 YSYEKL.